One sample yielded the 23 T cell receptor beta chains listed below, sequenced in a study of T-cell reconstitution after alpha-beta-depleted transplantation in children. Points from the study as a whole: A year post-transplant, T-cell counts and diversity derived mostly from newly produced T cells.

No antigen is known for these receptors. TCRbeta library construction was performed incorporating unique molecular identifiers. From the PCR reads, TCRdb called clonotypes with MiXCR, one entry per CDR3 protein. The repertoire has about 300,000 distinct CDR3 sequences, around 7.1% of them found once; the top ten carry 9.1%. Sequencing was performed on peripheral blood, taken 360 days after TCRalphabeta/CD19-depleted stem cell transplant. All receptors derive from a female patient between 2 and 15 years old who had a stem cell transplant for Fanconi anemia, so the T cells may come from the graft donor.

The rearrangement links TRBV2 to TRBJ1-2; no clear D. The V gene's germline CDR1 is SNHLY and CDR2 FYNNEI. Trimming took off 3 bases at V and 6 bases at J, with 8 bases between the two ends. The CDR3 loop spans 12 amino acids. This chain's CDR3 is CASSEAKDGYTF. CDR3 coding DNA: TGTGCCAGCAGTGAGGCCAAGGATGGCTACACCTTC.

CDR3 in DNA: TGTGCCAGCAGTTACTCGGACAGGGGAGGCAATCAGCCCCAGCATTTT. Its translation: CASSYSDRGGNQPQHF. The chain combines TRBV6-2 or TRBV6-3 with TRBJ1-5, with 9 bases matching TRBD1. The CDR3 loop spans 16 amino acids. Trimming at V came to 0 bases and at J to 2 bases, leaving 2 bases not matched to a gene. Germline lookup yields CDR1 MNHEY and CDR2 SVGEGT.

CDR3 nucleotide sequence: TGTGCCAGCAGCTTAGACCCGGGGCCGATCACAGATACGCAGTATTTT. Translating gives CASSLDPGPITDTQYF. V gene TRBV7-9 combines with J gene TRBJ2-3, with D possibly being TRBD1 or TRBD2 (5 bases each). The ends were cut back, 1 base at V and 2 bases at J, with 13 bases in the middle. This CDR3 has 16 residues. Germline assignment: CDR1 SEHNR and CDR2 FQNEAQ (reference sequence).

As for this clonotype: Germline is not matched at one junction end, which may reflect a read error. The chain combines TRBV28 with TRBJ1-5; D call uncertain. Germline V gives CDR1 MDHEN, CDR2 SYDVKM. The CDR3 has 17 residues. DNA for the CDR3: TGTGCCAGCAGTTTAAAATCTGCTTATTTGCCAAATCGGCCCCAGCATTTT. Its protein is CASSLKSAYLPNRPQHF.

In its sample, this clonotype was seen many times. This chain connects TRBV2 to TRBJ2-3; no definite D call. Trimming stripped 6 bases from V and 6 bases from J, with 13 bases between. The length of the CDR3 is 13 residues. Per germline, CDR1 SNHLY and CDR2 FYNNEI. Here the CDR3 DNA reads TGTGCCAGCAGGCTGGATCTGGGGGATACGCAGTATTTT. As protein: CASRLDLGDTQYF.

There are many counts of this clonotype. V is TRBV5-1 and J is TRBJ2-7; tentative D call: TRBD1 (5 bases). Trimming stripped 1 base from V and 7 bases from J, with 15 bases between. The CDR3 spans 14 residues. The germline V gene encodes CDR1 SGHRS and CDR2 YFSETQ. In DNA, the CDR3 is TGCGCCAGCAGCTTGAGGGCAGGGAATAATGAGCAGTACTTC. It encodes CASSLRAGNNEQYF.

In its sample, this clonotype was seen many times. The rearrangement links TRBV27 to TRBJ2-7, with D maybe TRBD1 (5 bases). Germline V gene data show CDR1 as MNHEY and CDR2 as SMNVEV (reference sequence). The CDR3 totals 14 residues. V lost 5 bases to trimming and J lost 3 bases, with 14 bases between them. This chain's CDR3 is CASSPMGQYYEQYF. In DNA form, the CDR3 reads TGTGCCAGCAGTCCTATGGGGCAGTACTACGAGCAGTACTTC.

Only a few counts were recorded for this clonotype. The rearrangement joins TRBV6-1 to TRBJ1-3; D may be TRBD1 (5 bases). CDR3 size: 17 residues. V dropped 4 bases and J dropped 0 bases, with 16 bases sitting between them. Germline V lookup: CDR1 MNHNS, CDR2 SASEGT. The CDR3 loop reads CASSALSGTASGNTIYF. The CDR3 DNA reads TGTGCCAGCAGTGCCCTCTCAGGGACGGCCTCTGGAAACACCATATATTTT.

The sample holds many counts of this clonotype. This chain joins TRBV5-1 and TRBJ2-7; a weak D match, TRBD2 (5 bases). The V end was cut by 3 bases, the J end by 3 bases, with 16 bases between. The CDR3 is made up of 15 amino acids. The germline V gene encodes CDR1 SGHRS and CDR2 YFSETQ. The chain's CDR3 is CASSSSGITDYEQYF. The CDR3 DNA follows: TGCGCCAGCAGCTCCTCCGGGATAACCGACTACGAGCAGTACTTC.

The CDR3 region has the DNA TGTGCCAGCAGCCAACTCAGGACAGGGGGCCCTTCCGAGCAGTACTTC. Its protein product is CASSQLRTGGPSEQYF. V gene TRBV3-1 combines with J gene TRBJ2-7, with 11 bases that match TRBD1. CDR1 is LGHDT, CDR2 YNNKEL, per germline (reference sequence). CDR3 size: 16 residues. V was pared by 2 bases and J by 6 bases, with 9 bases of the junction left unmatched.

This clonotype has ten or more counts. The chain has TRBV20-1 and TRBJ2-3, with D possibly TRBD1 on 6 matching bases. Germline V gene sequence: CDR1 DFQATT, CDR2 SNEGSKA (reference sequence). With 4 bases removed from V and 0 bases from J, the gap between germline ends came to 20 bases. The CDR3 spans 17 residues. Here the CDR3 DNA reads TGCAGTGCTACCTTGTGGGGGCCCCCAGAGAGCACAGATACGCAGTATTTT. Residues: CSATLWGPPESTDTQYF.

A few counts support this clonotype. V gene TRBV15 combines with J gene TRBJ1-1; D is perhaps TRBD1 (6 bases). This CDR3 region has 15 residues. CDR1 and CDR2 (germline): LNHNV, YYDKDF (reference sequence). The ends were cut back, 3 bases at V and 7 bases at J, with 18 bases in the middle. The CDR3 loop reads CATSSRAGAGSEAFF. The CDR3 bases are TGTGCCACCAGCAGTAGGGCGGGGGCGGGGAGTGAAGCTTTCTTT.

This clonotype turned up a few times. The J gene is TRBJ1-5, the V gene TRBV6-5; no clear D gene. The length of the CDR3 is 13 residues. V dropped 0 bases and J dropped 6 bases, with 6 bases sitting between them. Germline values: CDR1 MNHEY, CDR2 SVGAGI. This CDR3 reads CASSYSRGQPQHF. The CDR3 DNA follows: TGTGCCAGCAGTTACTCGCGGGGTCAGCCCCAGCATTTT.

Worth noting for this clonotype: It may be a read error: a sequence one base away is much more abundant. The chain joins TRBV29-1 to TRBJ2-1; 7 bases line up with TRBD1. The germline gives CDR1 SQVTM, CDR2 ANQGSEA. There are 15 residues in the CDR3. The trim removed 7 bases at V and 4 bases at J, leaving 13 bases unmatched. The CDR3 sequence is CSAGPGQWGYNEQFF. As DNA, the CDR3 is TGCAGCGCCGGGCCGGGACAGTGGGGGTACAATGAGCAGTTCTTC.

This clonotype was seen repeatedly, ten times or more. The J gene is TRBJ2-1, the V gene TRBV25-1; weak D call: TRBD2 (6 bases). V lost 3 bases and J 7 bases, leaving 10 bases between the germline ends. The CDR3 runs 13 residues. Germline loops: CDR1 MGHDK, CDR2 SYGVNS. CDR3 sequence (DNA): TGTGCCAGCAGTGAGGGGGGTAGAAATGAGCAGTTCTTC. Translation: CASSEGGRNEQFF.

This clonotype was detected ten times or more. This chain uses TRBV2 with TRBJ2-1; 8 bases are shared with TRBD1. V lost 6 bases, J lost 12 bases, and 4 bases stayed unmatched. Germline CDR1 SNHLY, CDR2 FYNNEI. The CDR3 length is 11 residues. CDR3 region: CASRAGTGQFF. The DNA of the CDR3 is TGTGCCAGCAGAGCCGGGACAGGGCAGTTCTTC.

This clonotype was observed many times. This chain's CDR3 is CSVAPSWRGPSYEQYF. The CDR3 coding sequence is TGCAGCGTCGCCCCCTCTTGGCGGGGGCCTTCCTACGAGCAGTACTTC. The chain employs TRBV29-1 and TRBJ2-7, with D possibly matching TRBD2 (7 bases). The CDR3 loop spans 16 amino acids. CDR1 is SQVTM, CDR2 ANQGSEA, per germline. Trimming pared 6 bases from V and 1 base from J, leaving 22 bases between.

This clonotype showed up many times. V usage is TRBV5-6 and J usage is TRBJ2-5; 8 bases fit TRBD2. Germline V gene data show CDR1 as SGHDT and CDR2 as YYEEEE. This CDR3 has 14 amino acids. With V trimmed by 7 bases and J by 2 bases, 7 bases remained unmatched. The CDR3 nucleotides read TGTGCCAGCTTTAAGCGGGGGAGGCAAGAGACCCAGTACTTC. It codes for CASFKRGRQETQYF.

This clonotype was recorded a few times. The V call is TRBV11-2, the J call TRBJ1-2, with 7 bases lining up with TRBD1. In germline, CDR1 is SGHAT, CDR2 FQNNGV. With V trimmed by 3 bases and J by 4 bases, 8 bases remained unmatched. The CDR3 runs 15 residues. CDR3 sequence: CASSLDRITGYGYTF. DNA of the CDR3: TGTGCCAGCAGCTTGGACAGGATAACAGGCTATGGCTACACCTTC.

In its sample, this clonotype was seen many times. The chain carries TRBV12-3 or TRBV12-4 and TRBJ2-7, with 12 bases that match TRBD2. This CDR3 contains 14 residues. The J segment lost 2 bases and the V segment lost 6 bases, leaving 2 bases of the junction unmatched. CDR3 region: CASRLAGGTYEQYF. The CDR3 nucleotides read TGTGCCAGCAGACTAGCGGGGGGAACCTACGAGCAGTACTTC.

This clonotype was seen a few times. This chain connects TRBV6-4 to TRBJ1-1, with no clear D. CDR3 length: 14 residues. V shed 2 bases and J shed 1 base, with 8 bases lying between them. Germline-derived CDR1 and CDR2 are MRHNA and SNTAGT. The CDR3 nucleotides read TGTGCCAGCAGTGACAGGGAAAAGAACACTGAAGCTTTCTTT. Translation gives CASSDREKNTEAFF.

This clonotype was observed at least ten times. The CDR3 coding sequence is TGTGCCAGCAGCCCAGCGGGAACATTAGGCGGGGAGCTGTTTTTT. Translation gives CASSPAGTLGGELFF. J is TRBJ2-2 and V is TRBV11-3; 7 nucleotides agree with TRBD2. The V segment lost 5 bases and the J segment 7 bases; nucleotides outside the gene matches: 10. CDR1 SGHNT and CDR2 YENEEA come from the germline V gene. The CDR3 contains 15 residues.

This clonotype was seen ten or more times. This chain joins TRBV14 and TRBJ2-3; the D gene is possibly TRBD2 (5 bases). Deletions cut 7 bases from V and 2 bases from J, with 10 bases between. The CDR3 spans 13 residues. Germline CDR1 reads SGHDN; CDR2 reads FVKESK. CDR3 nucleotides: TGTGCCAGCAAGAGGGAGACCACAGATACGCAGTATTTT. Amino acid sequence: CASKRETTDTQYF.